A selection of T cell receptor beta chains follows, all from one sample in a study of graft-versus-host responses after intestinal transplantation. The protocol was immunoSEQ multiplex PCR, while the TCRdb copy is restricted to in-frame clones and leaves out a portion. This table has just over 20,000 clones, around 92% appearing once. The sequencing here drew on PBMCs, taken about 260 days after intestinal transplant. The source is a human patient who received an intestinal transplant, so some T cells may come from the graft donor. Each CDR3 is given with its conserved first and last residue. D genes are given only for firm matches. Size values are once, few and many counts, or a class for expanded clones, and some rows have none.

d_gene,j_gene,abundance,v_gene,CDR3aa,CDR3nt
.,TRBJ2-5,.,TRBV5-1,CAGRLEWIETQYF,TGCGCCGGCAGATTGGAATGGATTGAGACCCAGTACTTC
TRBD2,TRBJ2-3,.,TRBV19,CASTSAGSSTDTQYF,TGTGCCAGTACATCAGCGGGAAGTAGCACAGATACGCAGTATTTT
.,TRBJ2-1,few,TRBV27,CASSLFGLIGDNEQFF,TGTGCCAGCAGTTTATTCGGACTCATAGGCGACAATGAGCAGTTCTTC
TRBD2,TRBJ2-1,.,TRBV28,CASTQVDWETSGTSYNEQFF,TGTGCCAGCACCCAGGTGGATTGGGAGACTAGCGGGACCTCCTACAATGAGCAGTTCTTC
.,TRBJ2-5,.,TRBV15,CATGLSGSGETQYF,TGTGCCACCGGCTTGTCAGGGTCCGGTGAGACCCAGTACTTC
TRBD2,TRBJ2-2,.,TRBV2,CASLSRRELVGELFF,TGTGCCAGCCTCTCTAGGCGGGAGTTGGTCGGGGAGCTGTTTTTT
.,TRBJ2-5,.,TRBV7-6,CASSSTGSQETQYF,TGTGCCAGCAGCTCCACAGGAAGCCAAGAGACCCAGTACTTC
TRBD1,TRBJ1-4,.,TRBV4-1,CASSQGTGDQEKLFF,TGCGCCAGCAGCCAAGGGACAGGGGATCAGGAAAAACTGTTTTTT
TRBD2,TRBJ2-7,once,TRBV10-3,CAITPSGSFHEQYF,TGTGCCATCACTCCTAGCGGGAGTTTCCACGAGCAGTACTTC
TRBD2,TRBJ2-7,.,TRBV7-4,CASRPPGLAGLYEQYF,TGTGCCAGCAGACCACCGGGACTAGCGGGACTCTACGAGCAGTACTTC
TRBD2,TRBJ2-7,.,TRBV5-8,CASSPGLNIYEQYF,TGTGCCAGCAGCCCGGGACTAAACATATACGAGCAGTACTTC
TRBD1,TRBJ1-5,.,TRBV6-1,CASSAQGVGQPQHF,TGTGCCAGCAGTGCACAGGGGGTTGGGCAGCCCCAGCATTTT
.,TRBJ2-3,.,TRBV2,CASSVGEDTQYF,TGTGCCAGCAGTGTTGGGGAGGATACGCAGTATTTT
TRBD2,TRBJ2-1,.,TRBV2,CASSVGWVTSGRYNEQFF,TGTGCCAGCAGTGTGGGCTGGGTAACTAGCGGGAGGTACAATGAGCAGTTCTTC
.,TRBJ1-1,few,TRBV30,CAWRGRNTEAFF,TGTGCCTGGAGGGGGAGGAACACTGAAGCTTTCTTT
TRBD2,TRBJ2-7,.,TRBV4-1,CASSTWEGNSEQYF,TGCGCCAGCAGTACGTGGGAGGGGAACAGCGAGCAGTACTTC
TRBD2,TRBJ2-3,.,TRBV29-1,CSGEGGRGGSSTDTQYF,TGCAGCGGTGAGGGGGGTCGGGGGGGCTCCAGCACAGATACGCAGTATTTT
.,TRBJ1-4,.,TRBV2,CASRGTDNEKLFF,TGTGCCAGCAGGGGGACTGACAATGAAAAACTGTTTTTT
.,TRBJ2-2,.,TRBV27,CASSFGGNTGELFF,TGTGCCAGCAGTTTTGGGGGGAACACCGGGGAGCTGTTTTTT
TRBD2,TRBJ2-1,.,TRBV7-8,CASSLVVRLAGSNEQFF,TGTGCCAGCAGCTTAGTAGTTAGACTAGCGGGTTCCAATGAGCAGTTCTTC
TRBD1,TRBJ2-7,.,TRBV5-1,CASSLSGQAAGEQYF,TGCGCCAGCAGCTTGTCCGGACAGGCGGCGGGCGAGCAGTACTTC
.,TRBJ1-1,once,TRBV6-1,CASSEGRGWGGTEAFF,TGTGCCAGCAGTGAAGGGAGAGGGTGGGGTGGCACTGAAGCTTTCTTT
.,TRBJ2-2,.,TRBV6-6,CASSLETGTTGELFF,TGTGCCAGCAGTTTGGAGACAGGAACCACCGGGGAGCTGTTTTTT
.,TRBJ1-4,.,TRBV5-6,CASSLWTGDQEKLFF,TGTGCCAGCAGCCTCTGGACGGGCGATCAAGAAAAACTGTTTTTT
.,TRBJ1-5,once,TRBV28,CASSLRDYSNQPQHF,TGTGCCAGCAGCCTCAGGGACTATAGCAATCAGCCCCAGCATTTT
.,TRBJ2-7,once,TRBV5-1,CASSLLPGPDPYEQYF,TGCGCCAGCAGCTTGCTCCCAGGCCCGGATCCCTACGAGCAGTACTTC
TRBD2,TRBJ2-7,.,TRBV2,CASSSILAGTYEQYF,TGTGCCAGCAGTTCGATATTAGCGGGGACCTACGAGCAGTACTTC
TRBD1,TRBJ2-2,.,TRBV9,CASSVVGQGLSGELFF,TGTGCCAGCAGCGTAGTGGGACAGGGATTATCCGGGGAGCTGTTTTTT
.,TRBJ2-7,.,TRBV19,CASSIPGHSYEQYF,TGTGCCAGTAGTATACCCGGCCATTCCTACGAGCAGTACTTC
.,TRBJ2-7,.,TRBV7-9,CASSSIYEQYF,TGTGCCAGCAGCTCTATCTACGAGCAGTACTTC
TRBD1,TRBJ2-7,.,TRBV6-5,CASSPGTGSYEQYF,TGTGCCAGCAGTCCCGGGACAGGGTCCTACGAGCAGTACTTC
.,TRBJ2-7,.,TRBV11-2,CASSFVEGGPYEQYF,TGTGCCAGCAGCTTTGTGGAGGGGGGCCCCTACGAGCAGTACTTC
TRBD1,TRBJ1-1,.,TRBV5-1,CASQTGTEAFF,TGCGCCAGCCAGACAGGGACTGAAGCTTTCTTT
TRBD1,TRBJ2-2,.,TRBV6-4,CASRRRQGSGELFF,TGTGCCAGCAGGAGGAGACAGGGTTCCGGGGAGCTGTTTTTT
.,TRBJ2-7,.,TRBV6-1,CASSGQAYEQYF,TGTGCCAGCAGTGGACAGGCCTACGAGCAGTACTTC
.,TRBJ2-4,.,TRBV19,CASSIGEAKNIQYF,TGTGCCAGTAGTATTGGGGAAGCCAAAAACATTCAGTACTTC
.,TRBJ2-3,.,TRBV9,CASSSRDVGTDTQYF,TGTGCCAGCAGCTCCCGGGACGTCGGTACAGATACGCAGTATTTT